These 9 T cell receptor beta chains came from one sample sequenced in a study of cytomegalovirus exposure and HLA in healthy donors. Use of 60 Vbeta and 13 Jbeta primers characterized the PCR. Produced via immunoSEQ multiplex PCR; TCRdb's table is partial and in-frame only. Of about 180,000 clones listed, more than 70% are singletons. Sequencing input: PBMCs. These receptors originate from a girl aged 5-17 years in good health and CMV-seropositive.

The chain recombines TRBV19 with TRBJ1-2; weak D call: TRBD1 (6 bases). Between the trimmed V and J ends, which lost 11 bases and 2 bases, there was a span of 18 bases. The germline V gene encodes CDR1 LNHDA and CDR2 SQIVND (reference sequence). The CDR3 has 14 residues. CDR3 nucleotide sequence: TGTGCCGCTAGGCGGGCAGGGGACAACTATGGCTACACCTTC. Translation gives CAARRAGDNYGYTF.

Concerning this clone: Compared with germline, one end of the junction differs, possibly owing to a read error. The gene calls are TRBV7-9 and TRBJ2-7, with 11 bases lining up with TRBD2. The germline V gene encodes CDR1 SEHNR and CDR2 FQNEAQ (reference sequence). This CDR3 contains 14 residues. This chain's CDR3 is CASSLAGGVYEQYF. DNA for the CDR3: TGTGCCAGCAGTTTAGCGGGAGGGGTCTACGAGCAGTACTTC. Supplemented by reference TRBV7-9 and TRBJ2-7, the full variable domain reads DTGVSQNPRHKITKRGQNVTFRCDPISEHNRLYWYRQTLGQGPEFLTYFQNEAQLEKSRLLSDRFSAERPKGSFSTLEIQRTEQGDSAMYLCASSLAGGVYEQYFGPGTRLTVT.

The chain has TRBV15 and TRBJ1-5; tentatively, D is TRBD1 (5 bases). The CDR3 has 15 amino acids. CDR1 is LNHNV, CDR2 YYDKDF, per germline (reference sequence). Trimming pared 0 bases from V and 0 bases from J, leaving 6 bases between. This chain's CDR3 is CATSREDNSNQPQHF. The CDR3 coding sequence is TGTGCCACCAGCAGAGAGGACAATAGCAATCAGCCCCAGCATTTT.

The gene calls are TRBV25-1 and TRBJ2-1, with D perhaps TRBD1 (7 bases). Per the germline V gene, CDR1 is MGHDK and CDR2 is SYGVNS. V shed 4 bases and J shed 7 bases, with 14 bases lying between them. The CDR3 is made up of 14 amino acids. Here the CDR3 reads CASSGGQAGNEQFF. CDR3 DNA: TGTGCCAGCAGTGGAGGACAGGCGGGGAATGAGCAGTTCTTC.

The CDR3 is CASSQVADYSNQPQHF. The CDR3 DNA follows: TGCGCCAGCAGCCAAGTGGCAGATTATAGCAATCAGCCCCAGCATTTT. The gene calls are TRBV4-1 and TRBJ1-5; unclear D gene. The V end lost 1 base, the J end lost 0 bases, and 10 bases lay between the germline ends. The CDR3 runs 16 residues. Germline CDR1 MGHRA, CDR2 YSYEKL.

The table lists this clone with a count of one. V is TRBV19 and J is TRBJ2-7, with a weak D call TRBD1 (5 bases). Germline CDR1 LNHDA, CDR2 SQIVND (reference sequence). The CDR3 totals 14 residues. Trimming took 5 bases from V and 6 from J, leaving 17 bases between them. The CDR3 coding sequence is TGTGCCAGTAGTCTTGAGACAGCCCCCAGCGAGCAGTACTTC. Encoded protein: CASSLETAPSEQYF.

This clone was recorded once. This sequence joins TRBV6-5 and TRBJ1-3; 7 positions match TRBD1. V gave up 8 bases and J gave up 0 bases; unmatched junction bases: 7. Germline V gene sequence: CDR1 MNHEY, CDR2 SVGAGI. This CDR3 region has 15 residues. The CDR3 DNA reads as TGTGCCAGCCGGGACAGCGCTGGCTCTGGAAACACCATATATTTT. Translated, it gives CASRDSAGSGNTIYF.

V usage is TRBV29-1 and J usage is TRBJ2-2; the D gene is possibly TRBD1 (6 bases). The CDR3 has 14 amino acids. CDR1 is SQVTM and CDR2 is ANQGSEA in the germline V gene. Trimming took off 6 bases at V and 3 bases at J, with 14 bases between the two ends. The CDR3 sequence is CSVNPGVDTGELFF. As DNA, the CDR3 is TGCAGCGTAAATCCAGGGGTTGACACCGGGGAGCTGTTTTTT.

J is TRBJ2-7 and V is TRBV27, with 9 bases lining up with TRBD1. V lost 5 bases, J lost 2 bases, and 4 bases stayed unmatched. Germline V gene sequence: CDR1 MNHEY, CDR2 SMNVEV (reference sequence). The CDR3 is 14 residues long. The CDR3 is CASSRTGVTYEQYF. As DNA, the CDR3 is TGTGCCAGCAGTCGGACAGGGGTCACCTACGAGCAGTACTTC.